This T cell receptor beta chain was identified during a study of PD-L1 blockade in urothelial cancer. The authors spiked synthetic TCR analog templates into each PCR. Measured with immunoSEQ multiplex PCR; TCRdb has only the in-frame clones, and not every one. In the table there are about 76,000 clones, less than 90% of which are singletons. V was shortened by 7 bases and J by 12 bases, with 18 bases between the two germline ends. Germline values: CDR1 LGHNT, CDR2 FRNRAP. The CDR3 is 13 residues long. The chain uses TRBV12-5 and TRBJ1-4, with unresolved D. This TCR was recovered from a man in his 70s with urothelial cancer. The sequences come from PBMCs, collected around atezolizumab (anti-PD-L1) treatment. CDR3 DNA: TGTGCTAGTGCCGCCAGACCGGACGGGGAACTGTTTTTT. It specifies CASAARPDGELFF.